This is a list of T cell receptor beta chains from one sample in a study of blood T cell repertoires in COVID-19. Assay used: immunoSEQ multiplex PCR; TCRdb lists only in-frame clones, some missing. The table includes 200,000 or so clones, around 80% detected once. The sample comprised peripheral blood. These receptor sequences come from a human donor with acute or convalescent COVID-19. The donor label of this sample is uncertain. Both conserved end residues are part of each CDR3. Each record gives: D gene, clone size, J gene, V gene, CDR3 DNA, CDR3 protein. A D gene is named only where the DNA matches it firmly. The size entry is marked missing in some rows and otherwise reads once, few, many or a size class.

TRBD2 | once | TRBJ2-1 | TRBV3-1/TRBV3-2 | TGTGCCAGCAGCCTCGGGGGGGAGCAGTTCTTC | CASSLGGEQFF
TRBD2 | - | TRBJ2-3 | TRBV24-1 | TGTGCCACCAGTGAGGGTAGCGGGAACCGAGATACGCAGTATTTT | CATSEGSGNRDTQYF
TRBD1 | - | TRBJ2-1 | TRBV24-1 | TGTGCCACCAGTCAGCCCGGGACAGGGAAGGGGCACAATGAGCAGTTCTTC | CATSQPGTGKGHNEQFF
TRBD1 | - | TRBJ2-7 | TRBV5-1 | TGCGCCAGCAGCTTAAGCGACAGGGGGCACGAGCAGTACTTC | CASSLSDRGHEQYF
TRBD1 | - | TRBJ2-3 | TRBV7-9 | TGTGCCAGCAGCCTACAGGGGGCCGGAGATACGCAGTATTTT | CASSLQGAGDTQYF
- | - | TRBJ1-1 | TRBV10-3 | TGTGCCATCAGTGAGTCGACTCAAGGAAACACTGAAGCTTTCTTT | CAISESTQGNTEAFF
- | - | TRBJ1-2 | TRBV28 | TGTGCCAGCGGCAGCTATGGCTACACCTTC | CASGSYGYTF
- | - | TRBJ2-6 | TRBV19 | TGTGCCAGTAGTATCACAGCCTCTGGGGCCAACGTCCTGACTTTC | CASSITASGANVLTF
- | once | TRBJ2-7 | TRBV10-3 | TGTGCCATCAGTGGTGGTCTAGCCGCCTACGAGCAGTACTTC | CAISGGLAAYEQYF
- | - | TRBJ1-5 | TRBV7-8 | TGTGCCAGCAGCACTAGGGTGGGTCAGCCCCAGCATTTT | CASSTRVGQPQHF
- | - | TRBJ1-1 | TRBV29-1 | TGCAGCGTTGAAGGGCCACAGCGGACTGAAGCTTTCTTT | CSVEGPQRTEAFF